A single sample is the source of the 5 T cell receptor beta chains below, sequenced in a study of OX40 agonist ivuxolimab in advanced cancers. Measured with immunoSEQ multiplex PCR; TCRdb has only the in-frame clones, and not every one. Of approximately 35,000 clones in the sample, more than 60% were seen once. The source material was CD4+ or CD8+ T cells sorted from blood, sampled in a trial of the OX40 agonist ivuxolimab. The source is an adult with an advanced solid tumor such as melanoma, head and neck, liver or kidney cancer.

This clone came up a few times. The chain has TRBV11-2 and TRBJ2-7; D is unresolved. Germline V gene sequence: CDR1 SGHAT, CDR2 FQNNGV. Trimming removed 4 bases at V and 3 bases at J, with 13 bases between. CDR3 length: 14 residues. The CDR3 loop is CASSSRLTGYEQYF. The DNA for the CDR3 is TGTGCCAGCAGCTCGAGACTGACTGGCTACGAGCAGTACTTC.

The chain recombines TRBV9 with TRBJ1-2; tentatively, D is TRBD1 (6 bases). CDR3 length equals 13 residues. Trimming cost V 1 base and J 7 bases, with 11 bases left between them. Per the germline V gene, CDR1 is SGDLS and CDR2 is YYNGEE. CDR3 sequence (DNA): TGTGCCAGCAGCGTAACAGGGAGTGTTGGCTACACCTTC. Translation: CASSVTGSVGYTF.

The chain uses TRBV7-9 and TRBJ1-3; D gene unclear. Germline V gene data show CDR1 as SEHNR and CDR2 as FQNEAQ (reference sequence). The CDR3 extends over 13 amino acids. V shed 5 bases and J shed 4 bases, with 9 bases lying between them. The CDR3 region is CASSTQGGNTIYF. For the CDR3, the DNA is TGTGCCAGCAGCACCCAAGGGGGAAACACCATATATTTT.

The rearrangement joins TRBV4-2 to TRBJ1-4; TRBD1 might be the D (6 bases). V lost 0 bases, J lost 8 bases, and 10 bases lay in between. Germline CDR1 LGHNA, CDR2 YNFKEQ. The CDR3 consists of 14 residues. The CDR3 reads CASSQDPGGEKLFF. CDR3 sequence (DNA): TGTGCCAGCAGCCAAGATCCCGGGGGCGAAAAACTGTTTTTT.

The J gene is TRBJ1-2, the V gene TRBV30; D might be TRBD1 (6 bases). The CDR3 length is 12 residues. Germline loops: CDR1 GTSNPN, CDR2 SVGIG (reference sequence). V was clipped by 3 bases and J by 2 bases, with 7 bases between them. CDR3 amino acids: CAWRTGNYGYTF. The CDR3, as DNA: TGTGCCTGGAGAACAGGGAACTATGGCTACACCTTC.